This TCR beta chain was recovered during a study of CD8+ T cells in alopecia areata. Study background: Tofacitinib was taken orally by treated patients, and the dose was 5 to 10 mg twice daily. Once tofacitinib had been taken for 6 to 18 months, 6 months off drug followed.

The CDR3 is 14 amino acids. Germline-derived CDR1 and CDR2 are SGHTA and FQGNSA. V was pared by 3 bases and J by 2 bases, with 9 bases between. This clone was counted only a few times. Its target is not known. Treatment of the sample: oral pan-JAK inhibitor, 5-10 mg twice daily. Lesional scalp tissue (obtained by punch biopsy) and peripheral blood were collected from alopecia areata patients. Overall study findings and caveats: Normal skin's resident alphabeta T cells are also sequenced in scalp samples.

The authors extracted RNA and reverse transcribed it into cDNA as the sequencing template. Here immunoSEQ multiplex PCR was the method, and the copy in TCRdb shows in-frame clones only, minus some. The table has about 280,000 clones, roughly 64% seen once. The sequence was collected from a human donor with alopecia areata. V is TRBV7-2 and J is TRBJ2-3, with no clear D. Material: CD4+ T cells sorted from blood, obtained at week 24, from a patient treated with tofacitinib. CDR3 protein: CASSLNGLTDTQYF. In nucleotides, the CDR3 is TGTGCCAGCAGCTTGAACGGTCTCACAGATACGCAGTATTTT.